This T cell receptor (beta chain) was identified in a study of PD-1 blockade in classical Hodgkin lymphoma. General study points: TCR diversity at baseline was reported to be reduced in newly diagnosed patients relative to healthy donors. Sources of repertoire differences remain undefined, possibly disease activity or prior therapy.

Regarding this clone: Its antigen is as yet unknown.

Only in-frame clones appear in the TCRdb table, and some are missing; sequencing was by immunoSEQ multiplex PCR. The sample has 15,000 or so clones, about nine tenths seen once; the top ten hold 0.51%. Time point noted: newly diagnosed, previously untreated cHL patient sample. Out of thawed PBMCs, magnetic negative selection purified CD4+ T cells. PBMCs from untreated, newly diagnosed classical Hodgkin lymphoma were comparison samples. The germline CDR1 and CDR2 sequences are SEHNR and FQNEAQ (reference sequence). J was trimmed by 3 bases and V by 5 bases; bases with no gene match: 3. This CDR3 contains 15 residues.

J is TRBJ2-1 and V is TRBV7-9, with TRBD2 matching over 11 bases. This TCR was sampled from a human donor with classical Hodgkin lymphoma. Specimen: CD4+ T cells from blood. This chain's CDR3 is CASSTGTSGYNEQFF. The CDR3 coding sequence is TGTGCCAGCAGCACCGGGACTAGCGGCTACAATGAGCAGTTCTTC.